This T cell receptor (beta chain) was recovered during a study of cytomegalovirus exposure and HLA in healthy donors. Overall study findings and caveats: Earlier analysis yielded a pattern in which most TCR beta V segments were productive about 87% or about 30% of the time. A cluster of highly shared sequence variants was likely a sequencing artifact. The classifier reportedly diagnosed cytomegalovirus status with high specificity and sensitivity.

Trimming took 5 bases from V and 5 from J, leaving 7 bases between them. CDR1 is SGHTA and CDR2 is FQGNSA in the germline V gene. The CDR3 is 12 residues long. Vbeta (60) and Jbeta (13) primers were used in the PCR. The protocol was immunoSEQ multiplex PCR, while the TCRdb copy is restricted to in-frame clones and leaves out a portion. The sample consists of 130,000 to 150,000 clones, almost 80% of them appearing once. Concerning this clone: Antigen: not known. The same CDR3 can be traced to other DNA sequences in this sample.

Sequenced sample: PBMCs. This clonotype was obtained from a young man in good health and CMV-seronegative. This chain joins TRBV7-2 and TRBJ1-5; D unclear. The CDR3 loop is CASSREDQPQHF. The CDR3 bases are TGTGCCAGCAGCCGGGAGGATCAGCCCCAGCATTTT. The whole variable domain, filled in from reference TRBV7-2 and TRBJ1-5, reads GAGVSQSPSNKVTEKGKDVELRCDPISGHTALYWYRQSLGQGLEFLIYFQGNSAPDKSGLPSDRFSAERTGGSVSTLTIQRTQQEDSAVYLCASSREDQPQHFGDGTRLSIL.